This entry lists 25 T cell receptor beta chains sequenced from one sample in a study of cytomegalovirus exposure and HLA in healthy donors. PCR involved 60 Vbeta and 13 Jbeta primers. Sequencing used immunoSEQ multiplex PCR; TCRdb keeps in-frame clones, though not all of them. Here the sample spans 200,000 or so clones, around 75% being singletons. What was sequenced was PBMCs. These receptor sequences come from a woman aged 30 to 39 in good health and CMV-seropositive.

This chain connects TRBV6-6 to TRBJ1-3; TRBD1 matches 10 bases. Unmatched junction bases numbered 5, after V lost 8 bases and J lost 10 bases. The CDR3 contains 12 residues. CDR1 MNHNY and CDR2 SVGAGI come from the germline V gene (reference sequence). The CDR3 is CASGDRGVTIYF. The CDR3 nucleotides read TGTGCCAGCGGGGACAGGGGTGTGACCATATATTTT.

The CDR3: CASTEGQGIRTDTQYF. The CDR3 nucleotides are TGTGCCAGCACCGAAGGACAGGGTATCCGCACAGATACGCAGTATTTT. This chain joins TRBV2 and TRBJ2-3; 8 bases map to TRBD1. V lost 7 bases and J lost 1; bases outside the gene matches: 10. Germline values: CDR1 SNHLY, CDR2 FYNNEI. CDR3 length: 16 residues.

The rearrangement links TRBV2 to TRBJ2-7; D is uncertain. The V gene lost 6 bases and the J gene lost 0 bases, with 12 bases spanning the gap. The CDR3 is 14 residues long. Germline CDR1 is SNHLY and CDR2 is FYNNEI. CDR3 coding DNA: TGTGCCAGCAGGCCGAGGCTGAACTCCTACGAGCAGTACTTC. It encodes CASRPRLNSYEQYF.

This clone was detected only a few times. This rearrangement joins TRBV15 to TRBJ1-2; D remains ambiguous. V lost 0 bases and J 2 bases, leaving 10 bases between the germline ends. Germline values: CDR1 LNHNV, CDR2 YYDKDF (reference sequence). The CDR3 has 15 residues. The CDR3 protein is CATSRDPGANYGYTF. The CDR3 nucleotides are TGTGCCACCAGCAGAGATCCGGGAGCCAACTATGGCTACACCTTC.

The rearrangement links TRBV7-9 to TRBJ2-7; possible D gene TRBD2, 5 bases. With 2 bases removed from V and 3 bases from J, the gap between germline ends came to 8 bases. The CDR3 is 13 amino acids. Germline CDR1 and CDR2: SEHNR and FQNEAQ (reference sequence). CDR3 region: CASSLTRDYEQYF. CDR3 nucleotides: TGTGCCAGCAGCTTAACCCGGGACTACGAGCAGTACTTC.

The rearrangement uses TRBV6-4 and TRBJ2-3; D is possibly TRBD2 (6 bases). There are 15 residues in the CDR3. Trimming stripped 10 bases from V and 0 bases from J, with 17 bases between. CDR1 is MRHNA and CDR2 is SNTAGT in the germline V gene. The CDR3 loop reads CATITGTFSTDTQYF. The DNA for the CDR3 is TGTGCCACCATAACCGGGACTTTTAGCACAGATACGCAGTATTTT.

The J gene is TRBJ1-5, the V gene TRBV2; D might be TRBD1 (6 bases). There are 16 residues in the CDR3. V lost 6 bases, J lost 2 bases, and 17 bases lay in between. The germline gives CDR1 SNHLY, CDR2 FYNNEI. The CDR3 DNA reads as TGTGCCAGCAGGGCCCGTACGGGGGGCGGCAATCAGCCCCAGCATTTT. Protein: CASRARTGGGNQPQHF. The complete variable domain, with remaining parts taken from reference TRBV2 and TRBJ1-5, reads EPEVTQTPSHQVTQMGQEVILRCVPISNHLYFYWYRQILGQKVEFLVSFYNNEISEKSEIFDDQFSVERPDGSNFTLKIRSTKLEDSAMYFCASRARTGGGNQPQHFGDGTRLSIL.

The CDR3 reads CASSYLPSVNTGELFF. The CDR3 bases are TGTGCCAGCAGTTACCTCCCTAGCGTCAACACCGGGGAGCTGTTTTTT. The V gene is TRBV6-5, the J gene TRBJ2-2, with D possibly being TRBD2 (6 bases). CDR3 length: 16 residues. Between the trimmed V and J ends, which lost 2 bases and 2 bases, there was a span of 12 bases. CDR1 is MNHEY, CDR2 SVGAGI, per germline.

The V gene is TRBV7-9, the J gene TRBJ2-7; D remains ambiguous. Per the germline V gene, CDR1 is SEHNR and CDR2 is FQNEAQ (reference sequence). CDR3 length equals 14 residues. V lost 7 bases and J lost 2, with 15 bases in between. The CDR3, as DNA: TGTGCCAGCAATCCTGGCGGTACTACCTACGAGCAGTACTTC. Encoded protein: CASNPGGTTYEQYF.

V usage is TRBV6-6 and J usage is TRBJ2-7; 8 bases are shared with TRBD1. Germline values: CDR1 MNHNY, CDR2 SVGAGI (reference sequence). The length of the CDR3 is 14 residues. V was clipped by 0 bases and J by 7 bases; unmatched bases: 5. CDR3: CASSYSGQVPEQYF. DNA of the CDR3: TGTGCCAGCAGTTACTCGGGACAGGTCCCAGAGCAGTACTTC.

This chain links TRBV18 with TRBJ1-1; the D is unclear. V lost 0 bases, J lost 1 base, and 9 bases lay in between. CDR3 size: 15 residues. Germline V gene lookup returns CDR1 KGHSH and CDR2 LQKENI. For the CDR3, the DNA is TGTGCCAGCTCACCACCGCCAGGAAAGAACACTGAAGCTTTCTTT. This gives the protein CASSPPPGKNTEAFF.

This chain connects TRBV25-1 to TRBJ2-5, with TRBD1 matching over 8 bases. Matching the DNA end better, TRBJ2-7 makes the J call doubtful. The CDR3 loop spans 14 amino acids. Germline assignment: CDR1 MGHDK and CDR2 SYGVNS. CDR3 bases: TGTGCCAGCAGTGAAAGGGGACAGGCCTACGAGCAGTACTTC. Translated, it gives CASSERGQAYEQYF.

This chain joins TRBV15 and TRBJ2-5; 7 positions match TRBD2. Germline CDR1 reads LNHNV; CDR2 reads YYDKDF (reference sequence). Losses at the gene ends were 3 bases for V and 5 bases for J; bases not matched to a gene: 6. The CDR3 is 14 residues long. CDR3 loop: CATSRGGVLETQYF. CDR3 bases: TGTGCCACCAGCAGGGGAGGGGTCCTGGAGACCCAGTACTTC.

The chain employs TRBV6-5 and TRBJ1-3; TRBD1 is a possible D gene (5 bases). The CDR3 loop spans 15 amino acids. Germline CDR1 and CDR2: MNHEY and SVGAGI. The V end lost 2 bases, the J end lost 0 bases, and 8 bases lay between the germline ends. CDR3 in amino acids: CASSYQGISGNTIYF. The CDR3 nucleotides are TGTGCCAGCAGTTACCAGGGCATCTCTGGAAACACCATATATTTT.

This clone was observed many times. Sequence at one end of the junction differs from germline and may be a read error. This chain connects TRBV7-9 to TRBJ2-7; 11 bases are a match to TRBD2. The CDR3 consists of 11 residues. From germline, CDR1 is SEHNR and CDR2 FQNEAQ (reference sequence). CDR3: CATTTSGGLLF. The CDR3 DNA reads TGTGCCACCACCACTAGCGGGGGACTCCTCTTC. The variable domain in full, completed from reference TRBV7-9 and TRBJ2-7, reads DTGVSQNPRHKITKRGQNVTFRCDPISEHNRLYWYRQTLGQGPEFLTYFQNEAQLEKSRLLSDRFSAERPKGSFSTLEIQRTEQGDSAMYLCATTTSGGLLFGPGTRLTVT.

The genes are TRBV18 and TRBJ2-1; 15 positions match TRBD2. Losses at the gene ends were 3 bases for V and 5 bases for J; bases not matched to a gene: 5. The germline V gene encodes CDR1 KGHSH and CDR2 LQKENI. The CDR3 consists of 17 residues. This chain's CDR3 is CASSPRTSGRANNEQFF. CDR3 sequence (DNA): TGTGCCAGCTCACCCCGGACTAGCGGGAGGGCCAACAATGAGCAGTTCTTC. Supplemented by reference TRBV18 and TRBJ2-1, the full variable domain reads NAGVMQNPRHLVRRRGQEARLRCSPMKGHSHVYWYRQLPEEGLKFMVYLQKENIIDESGMPKERFSAEFPKEGPSILRIQQVVRGDSAAYFCASSPRTSGRANNEQFFGPGTRLTVL.

This rearrangement joins TRBV11-2 to TRBJ1-5; the D gene is possibly TRBD1 (5 bases). Germline assignment: CDR1 SGHAT and CDR2 FQNNGV. The CDR3 has 14 amino acids. The ends were cut back, 0 bases at V and 5 bases at J, with 8 bases in the middle. As DNA, the CDR3 is TGTGCCAGCAGCTTAGATGGAGGGGATCAGCCCCAGCATTTT. This translates into CASSLDGGDQPQHF.

This sequence joins TRBV11-3 and TRBJ2-5, with TRBD2 identical over 8 bases. The germline CDR1 and CDR2 sequences are SGHNT and YENEEA. This CDR3 spans 15 amino acids. After removal of 1 base from V and 2 bases from J, the junction contained 3 bases not matched to a gene. The CDR3 sequence is CASSLGRGVQETQYF. CDR3 nucleotides: TGTGCCAGCAGCTTAGGGCGGGGGGTACAAGAGACCCAGTACTTC. The full variable domain, in which reference TRBV11-3 and TRBJ2-5 provide the parts outside the CDR3, is EAGVVQSPRYKIIEKKQPVAFWCNPISGHNTLYWYLQNLGQGPELLIRYENEEAVDDSQLPKDRFSAERLKGVDSTLKIQPAELGDSAVYLCASSLGRGVQETQYFGPGTRLLVL.

CDR3 sequence (DNA): TGTGCCAGCTTACTTTTTTTCAGGGGGCGAGAGAAACCTGGGGCTGAAGCTTTCTTT. Translating it yields CASLLFFRGREKPGAEAFF. The chain links TRBV7-2 to TRBJ1-1; 8 nucleotides line up with TRBD1. Germline CDR1 is SGHTA and CDR2 is FQGNSA. The junction had 26 bases not matched to a gene; V was cut back by 8 bases and J by 6 bases. The CDR3 loop spans 19 amino acids.

The V gene is TRBV28, the J gene TRBJ2-7; D not resolved. The length of the CDR3 is 15 residues. The germline V and J ends were trimmed by 8 bases and 0 bases, with 17 bases remaining between them. The germline V gene encodes CDR1 MDHEN and CDR2 SYDVKM. CDR3 DNA sequence: TGTGCCAGCGCAGAAATGGTCGCGGCCTCCTACGAGCAGTACTTC. Its protein is CASAEMVAASYEQYF.

The V and J genes are TRBV5-1 and TRBJ2-3; 9 positions agree with TRBD2. In germline, CDR1 is SGHRS, CDR2 YFSETQ. Unmatched junction bases numbered 9, after V lost 7 bases and J lost 3 bases. The CDR3 loop spans 15 amino acids. The CDR3 is CASDPGAGGTDTQYF. For the CDR3, the DNA is TGCGCCAGCGACCCGGGGGCGGGAGGGACAGATACGCAGTATTTT. The whole variable domain, remainder taken from reference TRBV5-1 and TRBJ2-3, is KAGVTQTPRYLIKTRGQQVTLSCSPISGHRSVSWYQQTPGQGLQFLFEYFSETQRNKGNFPGRFSGRQFSNSRSEMNVSTLELGDSALYLCASDPGAGGTDTQYFGPGTRLTVL.

The rearrangement uses TRBV5-8 and TRBJ2-7; maybe TRBD1 (6 bases). The V and J ends lost 3 bases and 3 bases respectively, with 10 bases between them. This CDR3 is built from 13 residues. Germline CDR1 SGHTS, CDR2 YDEGEE. DNA of the CDR3: TGTGCCAGCAGCTGGGGGACAAACTACGAGCAGTACTTC. It translates to CASSWGTNYEQYF.

This chain uses TRBV5-1 with TRBJ2-5; 12 bases match TRBD1. The CDR3 is 16 residues long. Looked up from germline, CDR1 is SGHRS and CDR2 is YFSETQ. V shed 2 bases and J 3 bases; nucleotides not matched to a gene: 5. The CDR3 nucleotides are TGCGCCAGCAGCTTCGGGACAGGGGGCCTGGAAGAGACCCAGTACTTC. Translation: CASSFGTGGLEETQYF.

The J gene is TRBJ2-2, the V gene TRBV10-2, with D maybe TRBD1 (5 bases). The CDR3 is made up of 15 amino acids. Germline V lookup: CDR1 WSHSY, CDR2 SAAADI. Deletions cut 0 bases from V and 3 bases from J, with 8 bases between. CDR3 in DNA: TGCGCCAGCAGTGAGTCGATAGGGGACACCGGGGAGCTGTTTTTT. Protein sequence: CASSESIGDTGELFF.

The chain recombines TRBV18 with TRBJ1-5; TRBD1 aligns across 7 bases. The CDR3 loop spans 15 amino acids. The ends lost 3 bases at V and 3 bases at J; junction bases unmatched: 5. CDR1 is KGHSH and CDR2 is LQKENI in the germline V gene. The CDR3, as DNA: TGTGCCAGCTCACCCCTGGGACAGATCAATCAGCCCCAGCATTTT. It is translated as CASSPLGQINQPQHF.